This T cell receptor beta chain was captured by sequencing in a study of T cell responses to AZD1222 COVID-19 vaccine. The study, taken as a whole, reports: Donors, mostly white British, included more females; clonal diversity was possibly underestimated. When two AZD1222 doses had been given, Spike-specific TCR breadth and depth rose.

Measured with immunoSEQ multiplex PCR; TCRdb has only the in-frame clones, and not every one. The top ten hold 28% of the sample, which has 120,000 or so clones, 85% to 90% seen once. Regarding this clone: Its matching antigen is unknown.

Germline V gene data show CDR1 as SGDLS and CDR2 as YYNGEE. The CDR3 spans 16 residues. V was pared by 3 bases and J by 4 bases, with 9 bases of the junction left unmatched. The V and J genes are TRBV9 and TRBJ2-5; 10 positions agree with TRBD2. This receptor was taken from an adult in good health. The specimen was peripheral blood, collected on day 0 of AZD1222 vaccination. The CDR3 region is CASSAPGLAMGETQYF. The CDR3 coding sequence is TGTGCCAGCAGCGCCCCGGGACTAGCGATGGGAGAGACCCAGTACTTC.